This section outlines one TCR beta chain sequence together with its context. What it binds is unknown. This sample is drawn from a study of identifying expanded T cells in peripheral blood. Study-level points and caveats: Across healthy donors, higher total template counts meant significantly greater approximately 2-week count variance.

The assay was immunoSEQ multiplex PCR, and TCRdb's table has in-frame clones only and misses some. The data show some 96,000 clones, 80% to 90% seen once. Specimen: blood. This receptor was taken from a person between 18 and 75 years old in good health.

CDR3 in DNA: TGTGCCAGCAGTTACGTTCCGGGATGGGGCTACACCTTC. Amino acid sequence: CASSYVPGWGYTF. This sequence joins TRBV6-5 and TRBJ1-2; the D is unclear. The germline V and J ends were trimmed by 2 bases and 8 bases, with 12 bases remaining between them. Germline V gives CDR1 MNHEY, CDR2 SVGAGI. The CDR3 consists of 13 residues.